This entry concerns a single T cell receptor (beta chain). Its cognate antigen is unknown. The data were taken from a study of T cells in Graves' hyperthyroidism and ophthalmopathy. Study as a whole: Blood was drawn when the patient was first diagnosed and still untreated. Study-wide results and limits: Ophthalmopathy was model-predicted a median about 6.9 months pre-onset. Blood also contained most expanded thyroid clonotypes above 0.001.

This CDR3 region has 17 residues. V lost 3 bases and J lost 4; bases outside the gene matches: 3. Germline V CDR1 and CDR2: MNHEY, SVGAGI. For ophthalmopathy patients, the Clinical Activity Score was at least 3 and the NOSPECS grade at least 4; duration was under 3 months. The TCR beta CDR3 regions underwent amplification using RNA transcripts as the source. With the HTBI primer set, the TCR CDR3 went through a first round of RT-PCR. TCRdb processed the multiplex PCR reads anew with MiXCR; each CDR3 protein has one entry. The table shows 490,000 or so distinct CDR3 sequences, with about 16% occurring only once.

The chain couples TRBV6-5 to TRBJ2-2; the match to TRBD2 covers 15 bases. The sequenced sample consisted of blood. The TCR sequence derives from a woman aged 25 to 39 with Graves' ophthalmopathy. The CDR3 DNA reads as TGTGCCAGCAGTTATAGGACTAGCGGGAGGGCCACCGGGGAGCTGTTTTTT. Amino acids: CASSYRTSGRATGELFF.